The next 27 T cell receptor beta chains were all read from a single sample in a study of blood T cell repertoires in COVID-19. The assay was immunoSEQ multiplex PCR, and TCRdb's table has in-frame clones only and misses some. The sample yields approximately 100,000 clones, over 85% seen once. The sequenced material came from peripheral blood. Receptors originate from a human donor with COVID-19, enrolled during active disease. The donor label of this sample is uncertain.

The rearrangement links TRBV29-1 to TRBJ1-3, with D perhaps TRBD1 (5 bases). Germline CDR1 is SQVTM and CDR2 is ANQGSEA. V was trimmed by 1 base and J by 4 bases, leaving 14 bases between them. This CDR3 comprises 15 residues. The CDR3: CSVEGGSSLGNTIYF. In DNA form, the CDR3 reads TGCAGCGTTGAAGGGGGCAGTTCCTTGGGAAACACCATATATTTT.

The rearrangement links TRBV7-9 to TRBJ2-7, with a possible D match to TRBD1 (6 bases). The V gene lost 4 bases and the J gene lost 4 bases, with 14 bases spanning the gap. The CDR3 is 14 amino acids. CDR1 is SEHNR, CDR2 FQNEAQ, per germline (reference sequence). CDR3 amino acids: CASSYPGHLYEQYF. CDR3 DNA: TGTGCCAGCAGCTATCCGGGACACCTTTACGAGCAGTACTTC. Supplemented by reference TRBV7-9 and TRBJ2-7, the full variable domain reads DTGVSQNPRHKITKRGQNVTFRCDPISEHNRLYWYRQTLGQGPEFLTYFQNEAQLEKSRLLSDRFSAERPKGSFSTLEIQRTEQGDSAMYLCASSYPGHLYEQYFGPGTRLTVT.

The V gene is TRBV7-2, the J gene TRBJ1-2; tentatively, D is TRBD1 (6 bases). The length of the CDR3 is 13 residues. V was clipped by 3 bases and J by 3 bases, with 8 bases between them. The germline V gene has CDR1 SGHTA and CDR2 FQGNSA. The CDR3 spells CASSLAGDYGYTF. Here the CDR3 DNA reads TGTGCCAGCAGCTTGGCAGGGGACTATGGCTACACCTTC.

For the CDR3, the DNA is TGTGCCAGCAGTGAGGACAGCTATGGGACTAGCGGGTCGACCTACGAGCAGTACTTC. Translation: CASSEDSYGTSGSTYEQYF. This rearrangement joins TRBV6-1 to TRBJ2-7; 12 bases are shared with TRBD2. V gave up 3 bases and J gave up 2 bases; unmatched junction bases: 14. The CDR3 is made up of 19 amino acids. Germline V gene sequence: CDR1 MNHNS, CDR2 SASEGT.

This clone was counted a few times. The chain recombines TRBV9 with TRBJ2-1; D not certain. The V gene lost 4 bases and the J gene lost 3 bases, with 8 bases spanning the gap. The CDR3 length is 13 residues. Germline-derived CDR1 and CDR2 are SGDLS and YYNGEE. The CDR3 DNA sequence: TGTGCCAGCAGCCCCATAGACTACAATGAGCAGTTCTTC. Protein sequence: CASSPIDYNEQFF.

The rearrangement uses TRBV5-4 and TRBJ1-4; 7 nucleotides match TRBD1. Trimming removed 1 base from V and 6 bases from J; junction bases left unmatched: 6. The CDR3 covers 15 residues. Germline CDR1 reads SGHNT; CDR2 reads YYREEE (reference sequence). This chain's CDR3 is CASSLNPQGYEKLFF. The CDR3 DNA reads TGTGCCAGCAGCTTGAACCCACAGGGGTATGAAAAACTGTTTTTT.

The chain employs TRBV9 and TRBJ1-1; 7 bases align to TRBD1. Germline V lookup: CDR1 SGDLS, CDR2 YYNGEE. Unmatched junction bases numbered 10, after V lost 4 bases and J lost 4 bases. The CDR3 loop spans 15 amino acids. The CDR3, as DNA: TGTGCCAGCAGCCCCAGGGACAGCCGAGGCACTGAAGCTTTCTTT. This sequence encodes CASSPRDSRGTEAFF.

The chain is built from TRBV27 and TRBJ2-3; tentatively, D is TRBD1 (6 bases). The CDR3 extends over 12 amino acids. CDR1 and CDR2 from the germline V gene are MNHEY and SMNVEV (reference sequence). Trimming left V 8 bases short and J 10 bases short, with 16 bases between. In nucleotides, the CDR3 is TGTGCCAGCGGATACAGGGCGGACCCGCAGTATTTT. This gives the protein CASGYRADPQYF.

This clone was observed a handful of times. V gene TRBV24-1 combines with J gene TRBJ2-7; D gene ambiguous. Trimming stripped 3 bases from V and 1 base from J, with 6 bases between. The germline V gene encodes CDR1 KGHDR and CDR2 SFDVKD. The CDR3 runs 13 residues. The DNA of the CDR3 is TGTGCCACCAGTGATCCGCGGTCCTACGAGCAGTACTTC. Protein: CATSDPRSYEQYF.

DNA of the CDR3: TGTGCCAGCAAAAAAGAAGGGGTAGGCACAGATACGCAGTATTTT. Translating gives CASKKEGVGTDTQYF. This rearrangement joins TRBV5-6 to TRBJ2-3, with D perhaps TRBD1 (5 bases). The CDR3 covers 15 residues. Germline CDR1 is SGHDT and CDR2 is YYEEEE. Between the trimmed V and J ends, which lost 6 bases and 1 base, there was a span of 15 bases.

This rearrangement joins TRBV11-2 to TRBJ2-5; tentatively, D is TRBD1 (5 bases). Germline loops: CDR1 SGHAT, CDR2 FQNNGV. V gave up 2 bases and J gave up 3 bases, with 10 bases separating them. CDR3 length: 14 amino acids. The CDR3 reads CASSLRSREETQYF. DNA for the CDR3: TGTGCCAGCAGCTTAAGGAGCAGGGAAGAGACCCAGTACTTC.

The rearrangement uses TRBV19 and TRBJ1-3; D is ambiguous. The V gene lost 5 bases and the J gene lost 0 bases, with 8 bases spanning the gap. Germline V gene sequence: CDR1 LNHDA, CDR2 SQIVND (reference sequence). The CDR3 is made up of 14 amino acids. Written as DNA, the CDR3 is TGTGCCAGTAGTCCAGGAAGCTCTGGAAACACCATATATTTT. Encoded protein: CASSPGSSGNTIYF.

The J gene is TRBJ2-3, the V gene TRBV25-1; D is possibly TRBD1 (6 bases). Between the trimmed V and J ends, which lost 6 bases and 2 bases, there was a span of 9 bases. The CDR3 length is 13 residues. Per the germline V gene, CDR1 is MGHDK and CDR2 is SYGVNS. The CDR3 sequence is CASRPGVTDTQYF. For the CDR3, the DNA is TGTGCCAGCAGGCCAGGGGTCACAGATACGCAGTATTTT. Drawing the rest from reference TRBV25-1 and TRBJ2-3, the complete variable domain is EADIYQTPRYLVIGTGKKITLECSQTMGHDKMYWYQQDPGMELHLIHYSYGVNSTEKGDLSSESTVSRIRTEHFPLTLESARPSHTSQYLCASRPGVTDTQYFGPGTRLTVL.

The rearrangement uses TRBV29-1 and TRBJ1-3, with 10 nucleotides matching TRBD1. J gave up 4 bases and V 0 bases, and 6 bases lay outside the gene matches. Looked up from germline, CDR1 is SQVTM and CDR2 is ANQGSEA. The CDR3 spans 16 residues. The CDR3 reads CSVEDGDRGLGNTIYF. As DNA, the CDR3 is TGCAGCGTTGAAGACGGGGACAGGGGACTCGGAAACACCATATATTTT.

This chain joins TRBV7-9 and TRBJ1-1; D might be TRBD1 (5 bases). V was trimmed by 2 bases and J by 5 bases, leaving 9 bases between them. This CDR3 has 13 residues. Per germline, CDR1 SEHNR and CDR2 FQNEAQ (reference sequence). CDR3 sequence (DNA): TGTGCCAGCAGCTTATCGGGGGTAACTGAAGCTTTCTTT. It specifies CASSLSGVTEAFF.

This rearrangement joins TRBV5-1 to TRBJ2-2; possible D gene TRBD1, 5 bases. V lost 0 bases and J lost 9, with 12 bases in between. The CDR3 length is 14 residues. Germline V gives CDR1 SGHRS, CDR2 YFSETQ. For the CDR3, the DNA is TGCGCCAGCAGCTTGGGACAGACCGACCGGGAGCTGTTTTTT. It encodes CASSLGQTDRELFF.

The chain is built from TRBV6-6 and TRBJ1-2; D is undetermined. The CDR3 consists of 14 residues. V was shortened by 6 bases and J by 2 bases, with 13 bases between the two germline ends. The germline gives CDR1 MNHNY, CDR2 SVGAGI (reference sequence). This CDR3 reads CASSPANSNYGYTF. DNA of the CDR3: TGTGCCAGCAGCCCAGCGAATTCGAACTATGGCTACACCTTC.

The sample holds one count of this clone. The CDR3, as DNA: TGTGCCAGCAGCTTAGGGACTAGCGGGACAAGCGGGGAGCTGTTTTTT. Protein sequence: CASSLGTSGTSGELFF. V is TRBV7-2 and J is TRBJ2-2; TRBD2 matches 12 bases. Germline CDR1 is SGHTA and CDR2 is FQGNSA. CDR3 length: 16 amino acids. Trimming at V came to 1 base and at J to 7 bases, leaving 4 bases not matched to a gene.

The V and J genes are TRBV6-5 and TRBJ1-6; no firm D call. The CDR3 consists of 15 residues. Per the germline V gene, CDR1 is MNHEY and CDR2 is SVGAGI. Deletions cut 2 bases from V and 9 bases from J, with 14 bases between. CDR3 nucleotides: TGTGCCAGCAGTTACCTTGACCCAGGAGGTTCACCCCTCCACTTT. This gives the protein CASSYLDPGGSPLHF.

This clone was recorded once. V is TRBV5-4 and J is TRBJ2-5; weak D call: TRBD2 (7 bases). V was trimmed by 7 bases and J by 2 bases, leaving 15 bases between them. The germline V gene has CDR1 SGHNT and CDR2 YYREEE (reference sequence). The CDR3 has 14 residues. This CDR3 is CASGNRGAQETQYF. In nucleotides, the CDR3 is TGTGCCAGCGGCAACCGGGGGGCACAAGAGACCCAGTACTTC.

The genes are TRBV6-6 and TRBJ1-2; no clear D. This CDR3 spans 12 amino acids. Germline values: CDR1 MNHNY, CDR2 SVGAGI (reference sequence). V lost 6 bases, J lost 4 bases, and 9 bases lay in between. The CDR3 DNA reads TGTGCCAGCAGACTCGATTCCTATGGCTACACCTTC. It encodes CASRLDSYGYTF.

The chain uses TRBV13 and TRBJ2-1; D might be TRBD1 (5 bases). CDR1 is PRHDT and CDR2 is FYEKMQ in the germline V gene (reference sequence). The CDR3 length is 13 residues. V was shortened by 5 bases and J by 8 bases, with 13 bases between the two germline ends. The CDR3, as DNA: TGTGCCAGCAGCACAGTCAGGGTCGATGAGCAGTTCTTC. This encodes CASSTVRVDEQFF.

This rearrangement joins TRBV5-1 to TRBJ1-1, with 8 bases matching TRBD1. Germline V lookup: CDR1 SGHRS, CDR2 YFSETQ. Losses at the gene ends were 3 bases for V and 1 base for J; bases not matched to a gene: 5. The CDR3 covers 15 residues. CDR3 coding DNA: TGCGCCAGCAGCTCCCGGGACAGGACGAACACTGAAGCTTTCTTT. Amino acid sequence: CASSSRDRTNTEAFF.

The J gene is TRBJ2-1, the V gene TRBV11-3; 8 positions match TRBD1. The CDR3 runs to 16 residues. CDR1 SGHNT and CDR2 YENEEA come from the germline V gene. J lost 8 bases, V lost 1 base, and 10 bases had no gene match. CDR3 sequence: CASSLGAGGQGYEQFF. In DNA form, the CDR3 reads TGTGCCAGCAGCTTAGGGGCAGGGGGCCAAGGGTATGAGCAGTTCTTC.

The V call is TRBV6-5, the J call TRBJ1-4; no clear D gene. This CDR3 contains 14 residues. Germline-derived CDR1 and CDR2 are MNHEY and SVGAGI. V was trimmed by 6 bases and J by 0 bases, leaving 8 bases between them. The CDR3 region is CASRVLSTNEKLFF. The CDR3 DNA follows: TGTGCCAGCAGGGTACTATCAACTAATGAAAAACTGTTTTTT.

The CDR3 sequence is CASSEQGEAFF. CDR3 DNA: TGTGCCAGCAGCGAGCAGGGTGAAGCTTTCTTT. The chain combines TRBV7-9 with TRBJ1-1, with D possibly TRBD1 on 5 matching bases. This CDR3 is built from 11 residues. V was trimmed by 5 bases and J by 7 bases, leaving 8 bases between them. Germline V gene data show CDR1 as SEHNR and CDR2 as FQNEAQ (reference sequence). The whole variable domain, filled in from reference TRBV7-9 and TRBJ1-1, reads DTGVSQNPRHKITKRGQNVTFRCDPISEHNRLYWYRQTLGQGPEFLTYFQNEAQLEKSRLLSDRFSAERPKGSFSTLEIQRTEQGDSAMYLCASSEQGEAFFGQGTRLTVV.

The table lists this clone with a few counts. The V gene is TRBV11-2, the J gene TRBJ2-5; TRBD2 might be the D (6 bases). V dropped 5 bases and J dropped 4 bases, with 17 bases sitting between them. The CDR3 spans 15 residues. CDR1 SGHAT and CDR2 FQNNGV come from the germline V gene. This CDR3 is CASSQYLAGGETQYF. CDR3 sequence (DNA): TGTGCCAGCAGCCAGTACCTAGCCGGGGGAGAGACCCAGTACTTC.